Listed below are T cell receptor beta chains from one sample, sequenced in a study of T cell repertoires in cytomegalovirus infection. MiXCR was run by TCRdb on the reads, yielding one entry per CDR3 protein. Of about 340,000 distinct CDR3 sequences in the sample, almost 30% were seen once. Their antigens remain unidentified. The sample in question was cultured PBMCs, obtained from culture after CMV antigen stimulation. The receptors were gathered from a human donor in good health (CMV status not recorded). Some clones in this sample may be carry-over from other donors' samples. The CDR3 runs from the conserved cysteine through the conserved F or W. The D gene is left open where the match is weak. Clone size is given for some rows only: seen once, a few or many times, or a class if the clone is expanded.

len: 15; abundance: many; d_gene: TRBD2; j_gene: TRBJ2-7; v_gene: TRBV7-2; CDR3nt: TGTGCCAGCAGCTTGACTAGCGGGAGGGCCTACGAGCAGTACTTC; CDR3aa: CASSLTSGRAYEQYF
len: 15; abundance: few; d_gene: NA; j_gene: TRBJ2-1; v_gene: TRBV11-2; CDR3nt: TGTGCCAGCAGCTTTACAGCCCTACTATACAATGAGCAGTTCTTC; CDR3aa: CASSFTALLYNEQFF
len: 14; abundance: NA; d_gene: TRBD1; j_gene: TRBJ1-1; v_gene: TRBV27; CDR3nt: TGTGCCAGCAGACCCTTGGACAGGGGCTCTGAAGCTTTCTTT; CDR3aa: CASRPLDRGSEAFF
len: 15; abundance: few; d_gene: NA; j_gene: TRBJ2-3; v_gene: TRBV7-3; CDR3nt: TGTGCCAGCAGCCCTCTAAGCGTTACAACAGATACGCAGTATTTT; CDR3aa: CASSPLSVTTDTQYF
len: 15; abundance: many; d_gene: NA; j_gene: TRBJ2-1; v_gene: TRBV7-2; CDR3nt: TGTGCCAGCAGCCGGTCCTGGGACCCTAACAATGAGCAGTTCTTC; CDR3aa: CASSRSWDPNNEQFF
len: 16; abundance: NA; d_gene: NA; j_gene: TRBJ1-6; v_gene: TRBV5-6; CDR3nt: TGTGCCAGCAGTCCGGACGGTAGCTCCTATAATTCACCCCTCCACTTT; CDR3aa: CASSPDGSSYNSPLHF
len: 11; abundance: few; d_gene: NA; j_gene: TRBJ2-1; v_gene: TRBV12-3/TRBV12-4; CDR3nt: TGTGCCAGCAGTCCCTTTGGTGAGCAGTTCTTC; CDR3aa: CASSPFGEQFF
len: 13; abundance: NA; d_gene: NA; j_gene: TRBJ2-7; v_gene: TRBV5-4; CDR3nt: TGTGCCGTTAAATTAGGGAGCTCCTACGAGCAGTACTTC; CDR3aa: CAVKLGSSYEQYF
len: 16; abundance: many; d_gene: TRBD2; j_gene: TRBJ2-1; v_gene: TRBV20-1; CDR3nt: TGCAGTGCTAGAGATCATAAACTAGCGGGGACCAATGAGCAGTTCTTC; CDR3aa: CSARDHKLAGTNEQFF
len: 11; abundance: few; d_gene: NA; j_gene: TRBJ2-7; v_gene: TRBV10-3; CDR3nt: TGTGCCATCAGTGACGGGGAGGAGCAGTACTTC; CDR3aa: CAISDGEEQYF
len: 17; abundance: NA; d_gene: NA; j_gene: TRBJ2-1; v_gene: TRBV6-8; CDR3nt: TGTGCCGGTTCCTCCCGAGGGGGTACTAGGTCTACCGATGAGCAGTTCTTC; CDR3aa: CAGSSRGGTRSTDEQFF
len: 17; abundance: NA; d_gene: TRBD1; j_gene: TRBJ2-2; v_gene: TRBV6-5; CDR3nt: TGTGCCAGCAGTTACTACACACAGGGGTTGAACACCGGGGAGCTGTTTTTT; CDR3aa: CASSYYTQGLNTGELFF
len: 13; abundance: NA; d_gene: NA; j_gene: TRBJ1-5; v_gene: TRBV20-1; CDR3nt: TGCAGTGCTTTAGACAGGAGCAATCAGCCCCAGCATTTT; CDR3aa: CSALDRSNQPQHF
len: 14; abundance: many; d_gene: NA; j_gene: TRBJ1-1; v_gene: TRBV12-3/TRBV12-4; CDR3nt: TGTGCCAGCAGTTCCACAGGCGGGTTCACTGAAGCTTTCTTT; CDR3aa: CASSSTGGFTEAFF
len: 12; abundance: NA; d_gene: NA; j_gene: TRBJ1-2; v_gene: TRBV6-2/TRBV6-3; CDR3nt: TGTGCCAGCAGTTACGGACAGTATGGCTACACCTTC; CDR3aa: CASSYGQYGYTF
len: 14; abundance: few; d_gene: NA; j_gene: TRBJ2-2; v_gene: TRBV19; CDR3nt: TGTGCCAGTAGTATCGGAGGGTACACCGGGGAGCTGTTTTTT; CDR3aa: CASSIGGYTGELFF
len: 14; abundance: many; d_gene: TRBD2; j_gene: TRBJ2-2; v_gene: TRBV7-6; CDR3nt: TGTGCCAGCAGCTTGGGACTAGGTACCGGGGAGCTGTTTTTT; CDR3aa: CASSLGLGTGELFF
len: 16; abundance: few; d_gene: NA; j_gene: TRBJ2-1; v_gene: TRBV6-8; CDR3nt: TGTGCCAGCAGTTACGATGGGCGGGGGCTATTCAATGAGCAGTTCTTC; CDR3aa: CASSYDGRGLFNEQFF
len: 15; abundance: NA; d_gene: TRBD1; j_gene: TRBJ2-7; v_gene: TRBV7-9; CDR3nt: TGTGCCAGCAGCACGAACAGGGGAGCTACCTACGAGCAGTACTTC; CDR3aa: CASSTNRGATYEQYF
len: 15; abundance: many; d_gene: NA; j_gene: TRBJ1-5; v_gene: TRBV6-1; CDR3nt: TGTGCCAGCAAATCGGACGGAAATAGCAATCAGCCCCAGCATTTT; CDR3aa: CASKSDGNSNQPQHF
len: 14; abundance: many; d_gene: NA; j_gene: TRBJ2-1; v_gene: TRBV7-3; CDR3nt: TGTGCCAGCTCGGGGGGCGGGCCCTACAATGAGCAGTTCTTC; CDR3aa: CASSGGGPYNEQFF
len: 14; abundance: few; d_gene: NA; j_gene: TRBJ1-2; v_gene: TRBV29-1; CDR3nt: TGCAGCGTTGACGAGCTAGATTCTAACTATGGCTACACCTTC; CDR3aa: CSVDELDSNYGYTF
len: 11; abundance: NA; d_gene: NA; j_gene: TRBJ2-7; v_gene: TRBV20-1; CDR3nt: TGCAGTGCCAGTGCTAACTACGAGCAGTACTTC; CDR3aa: CSASANYEQYF
len: 13; abundance: few; d_gene: NA; j_gene: TRBJ1-5; v_gene: TRBV6-2/TRBV6-3; CDR3nt: TGTGCCAGCACCGAGACAGGAAATCAGCCCCAGCATTTT; CDR3aa: CASTETGNQPQHF
len: 14; abundance: NA; d_gene: NA; j_gene: TRBJ2-7; v_gene: TRBV7-6; CDR3nt: TGTGCCAGCAGCGTTTCCGGGACCGATTACGAGCAGTACTTC; CDR3aa: CASSVSGTDYEQYF
len: 16; abundance: few; d_gene: TRBD2; j_gene: TRBJ2-1; v_gene: TRBV20-1; CDR3nt: TGCAGTGCCATTCCGGGCCTAGCGGGCGCATACAATGAGCAGTTCTTC; CDR3aa: CSAIPGLAGAYNEQFF
len: 14; abundance: NA; d_gene: TRBD2; j_gene: TRBJ2-1; v_gene: TRBV20-1; CDR3nt: TGCAGTGCTAGAGTAGCGGGAGTAGTCAATGAGCAGTTCTTC; CDR3aa: CSARVAGVVNEQFF
len: 15; abundance: few; d_gene: TRBD1; j_gene: TRBJ2-1; v_gene: TRBV7-6; CDR3nt: TGTGCCAGCAGCTTAGAGGGACAGATCTTTGGAGAGCAGTTCTTC; CDR3aa: CASSLEGQIFGEQFF
len: 16; abundance: many; d_gene: TRBD2; j_gene: TRBJ2-1; v_gene: TRBV7-2; CDR3nt: TGTGCCAGCAGCAGAGTAGGTTCTAGCGGGAGAGGTGAGCAGTTCTTC; CDR3aa: CASSRVGSSGRGEQFF
len: 13; abundance: many; d_gene: NA; j_gene: TRBJ2-3; v_gene: TRBV7-3; CDR3nt: TGTGCCAGCAGCTTAAGTTCGGCAGATACGCAGTATTTT; CDR3aa: CASSLSSADTQYF
len: 15; abundance: NA; d_gene: TRBD1; j_gene: TRBJ2-1; v_gene: TRBV2; CDR3nt: TGTGCCAGCCACCCAGGGACAGGGTCCTACAATGAGCAGTTCTTC; CDR3aa: CASHPGTGSYNEQFF
len: 12; abundance: few; d_gene: NA; j_gene: TRBJ2-1; v_gene: TRBV7-2; CDR3nt: TGTGCCAGCAGCTTAGATCTCGGTCAATGGTTCTTC; CDR3aa: CASSLDLGQWFF
len: 11; abundance: NA; d_gene: NA; j_gene: TRBJ2-1; v_gene: TRBV29-1; CDR3nt: TGCAGCGGGACTAACTTATATGAGCAGTTCTTC; CDR3aa: CSGTNLYEQFF
len: 15; abundance: NA; d_gene: NA; j_gene: TRBJ2-5; v_gene: TRBV11-2; CDR3nt: TGTGCCAGCACCACGGGACTCGGAACCCAAGAGACCCAGTACTTC; CDR3aa: CASTTGLGTQETQYF
len: 15; abundance: NA; d_gene: TRBD2; j_gene: TRBJ2-5; v_gene: TRBV6-1; CDR3nt: TGTGCCAGCAGGAGGACTAGCGGGGCCCAAGAGACCCAGTACTTC; CDR3aa: CASRRTSGAQETQYF
len: 14; abundance: many; d_gene: NA; j_gene: TRBJ1-6; v_gene: TRBV7-2; CDR3nt: TGTGCCAGCAGCCCCGACAGTAGGAGATCACCCCTCCACTTT; CDR3aa: CASSPDSRRSPLHF
len: 17; abundance: NA; d_gene: TRBD1; j_gene: TRBJ2-6; v_gene: TRBV6-1; CDR3nt: TGTGCCAGCAAAGAGGACAGGGTGCTCTCTGGGGCCAACGTCCTGACTTTC; CDR3aa: CASKEDRVLSGANVLTF
len: 13; abundance: NA; d_gene: NA; j_gene: TRBJ1-1; v_gene: TRBV14; CDR3nt: TGTGCCAGCAACGTTAACCGGGGCACTGAAGCTTTCTTT; CDR3aa: CASNVNRGTEAFF
len: 13; abundance: NA; d_gene: NA; j_gene: TRBJ1-2; v_gene: TRBV28; CDR3nt: TGTGCCAGCACTCTCGGAGGGCCATATGGCTACACCTTC; CDR3aa: CASTLGGPYGYTF
len: 15; abundance: few; d_gene: NA; j_gene: TRBJ2-7; v_gene: TRBV11-2; CDR3nt: TGTGCCAGCAGCTTAGGGGTACAGGGTTCCTACGAGCAGTACTTC; CDR3aa: CASSLGVQGSYEQYF
len: 13; abundance: many; d_gene: NA; j_gene: TRBJ2-3; v_gene: TRBV7-2; CDR3nt: TGTGCCAGCAGCTTGCTACGCACAGATACGCAGTATTTT; CDR3aa: CASSLLRTDTQYF